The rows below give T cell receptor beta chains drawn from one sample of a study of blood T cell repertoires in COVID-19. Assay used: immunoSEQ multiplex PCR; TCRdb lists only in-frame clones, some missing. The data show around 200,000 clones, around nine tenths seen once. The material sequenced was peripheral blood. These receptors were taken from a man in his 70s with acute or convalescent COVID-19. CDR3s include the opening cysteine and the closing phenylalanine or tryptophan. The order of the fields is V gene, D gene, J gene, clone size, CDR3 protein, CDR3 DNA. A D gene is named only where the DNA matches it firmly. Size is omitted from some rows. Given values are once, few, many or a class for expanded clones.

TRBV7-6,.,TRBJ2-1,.,CASSLNGGVVSDEQFF,TGTGCCAGCAGCTTAAACGGCGGGGTTGTTTCGGATGAGCAGTTCTTC
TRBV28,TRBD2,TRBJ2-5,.,CASSGGWETQYF,TGTGCCAGCAGCGGGGGGTGGGAGACCCAGTACTTC
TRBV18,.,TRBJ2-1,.,CASSFARTNEQFF,TGTGCCAGCTCATTTGCAAGAACTAATGAGCAGTTCTTC
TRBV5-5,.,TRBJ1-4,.,CASRREPEEEKLFF,TGTGCCAGCAGACGTGAGCCCGAGGAGGAAAAACTGTTTTTT
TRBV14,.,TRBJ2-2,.,CASSGGSLPSGELFF,TGTGCCAGCAGCGGGGGGAGTCTCCCAAGCGGGGAGCTGTTTTTT
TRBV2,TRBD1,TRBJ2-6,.,CASNPDRSGANVLTF,TGTGCCAGCAACCCGGACAGGTCTGGGGCCAACGTCCTGACTTTC
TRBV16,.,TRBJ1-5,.,CASSQSRGGWQPQHF,TGTGCCAGCAGCCAAAGCCGCGGGGGCTGGCAGCCCCAGCATTTT
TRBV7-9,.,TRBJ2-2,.,CASSPTTTGDTGELFF,TGTGCCAGCAGCCCAACAACCACGGGGGACACCGGGGAGCTGTTTTTT
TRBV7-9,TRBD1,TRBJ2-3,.,CASSPTGRTDTQYF,TGTGCCAGCAGCCCGACAGGGAGAACAGATACGCAGTATTTT
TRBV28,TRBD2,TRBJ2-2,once,CASSLVLAGGPGWGSNTGELFF,TGTGCCAGCAGTTTGGTTCTAGCGGGAGGACCGGGGTGGGGATCGAACACCGGGGAGCTGTTTTTT
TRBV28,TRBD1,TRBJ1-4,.,CASSASGTGGFEDEKLFF,TGTGCCAGCAGCGCTTCCGGGACAGGGGGCTTTGAGGATGAAAAACTGTTTTTT
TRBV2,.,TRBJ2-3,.,CASSGLGGTQYF,TGTGCCAGCAGTGGACTGGGGGGTACGCAGTATTTT
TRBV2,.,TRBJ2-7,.,CASSEGFNEQYF,TGTGCCAGCAGTGAAGGTTTTAACGAGCAGTACTTC
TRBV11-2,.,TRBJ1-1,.,CASSRDTNTEAFF,TGTGCCAGCAGCAGAGACACGAACACTGAAGCTTTCTTT
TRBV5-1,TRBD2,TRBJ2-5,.,CASSGLAGEGGTQYF,TGCGCCAGCAGCGGACTAGCGGGAGAAGGAGGGACCCAGTACTTC
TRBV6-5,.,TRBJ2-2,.,CASSWTPRELFF,TGTGCCAGCAGTTGGACTCCTCGGGAGCTGTTTTTT
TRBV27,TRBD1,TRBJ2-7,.,CASSLGQGNSYEQYF,TGTGCCAGCAGTCTTGGACAGGGAAACTCCTACGAGCAGTACTTC
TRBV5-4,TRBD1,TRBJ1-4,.,CASSRQGPDEKLFF,TGTGCCAGCAGCCGACAGGGGCCGGATGAAAAACTGTTTTTT
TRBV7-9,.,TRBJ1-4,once,CASSPRTAINEKLFF,TGTGCCAGCAGCCCTCGGACAGCCATTAATGAAAAACTGTTTTTT
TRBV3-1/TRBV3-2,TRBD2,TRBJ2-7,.,CASSQSASGRALREQYF,TGTGCCAGCAGCCAAAGTGCTAGCGGGAGGGCCCTACGCGAGCAGTACTTC
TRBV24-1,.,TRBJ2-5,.,CATSPRGRNYQETQYF,TGTGCCACCAGCCCTAGAGGGCGCAATTACCAAGAGACCCAGTACTTC
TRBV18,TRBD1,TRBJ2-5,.,CASSPGQGSYQETQYF,TGTGCCAGCTCACCTGGACAGGGATCGTACCAAGAGACCCAGTACTTC
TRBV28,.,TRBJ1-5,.,CASSTSGAPPNQPQHF,TGTGCCAGCAGTACCTCAGGGGCCCCCCCCAATCAGCCCCAGCATTTT
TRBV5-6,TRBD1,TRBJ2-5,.,CASSPTGGETQYF,TGTGCCAGCAGTCCTACAGGGGGAGAGACCCAGTACTTC
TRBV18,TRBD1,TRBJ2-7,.,CASSPTPGQNLLEQYF,TGTGCCAGCTCTCCTACTCCGGGACAGAACCTCCTGGAGCAGTACTTC
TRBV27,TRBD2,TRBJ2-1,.,CASTSGGASYNEQFF,TGTGCCAGCACTAGCGGGGGGGCCTCCTACAATGAGCAGTTCTTC
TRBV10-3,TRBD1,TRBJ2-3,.,CAISEQGPNTDTQYF,TGTGCCATCAGTGAACAGGGGCCTAACACAGATACGCAGTATTTT
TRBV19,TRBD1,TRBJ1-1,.,CASSPPGQGEAFF,TGTGCCAGTAGTCCCCCGGGACAGGGAGAAGCTTTCTTT
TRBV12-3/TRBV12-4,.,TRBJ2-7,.,CASSLGLYEQYF,TGTGCCAGCAGTTTAGGGCTCTACGAGCAGTACTTC
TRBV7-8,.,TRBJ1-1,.,CASSLGPSTKNTEAFF,TGTGCCAGCAGCTTAGGCCCCTCGACAAAGAACACTGAAGCTTTCTTT
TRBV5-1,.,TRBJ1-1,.,CASSLPGAEAFF,TGCGCCAGCAGCTTGCCGGGAGCTGAAGCTTTCTTT
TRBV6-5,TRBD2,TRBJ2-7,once,CASRLAGGYYEQYF,TGTGCCAGCAGACTAGCGGGAGGGTACTACGAGCAGTACTTC
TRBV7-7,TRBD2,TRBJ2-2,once,CASSAGLAISTGELFF,TGTGCCAGCAGCGCCGGACTAGCGATTAGCACCGGGGAGCTGTTTTTT
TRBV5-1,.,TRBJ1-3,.,CASSLFPGLVTGNTIYF,TGCGCCAGCAGCTTGTTCCCAGGGCTAGTGACTGGAAACACCATATATTTT
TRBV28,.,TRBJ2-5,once,CASSLQGRETQYF,TGTGCCAGCAGTCTCCAGGGAAGAGAGACCCAGTACTTC
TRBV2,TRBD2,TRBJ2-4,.,CASSESGGRPKNIQYF,TGTGCCAGCAGCGAATCGGGGGGGAGGCCAAAAAACATTCAGTACTTC
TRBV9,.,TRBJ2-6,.,CASSVHFSGSGANVLTF,TGTGCCAGCAGCGTACATTTCTCAGGGTCGGGGGCCAACGTCCTGACTTTC
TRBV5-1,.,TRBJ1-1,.,CASSLVNAGNTEAFF,TGCGCCAGCAGCTTGGTCAACGCGGGGAACACTGAAGCTTTCTTT
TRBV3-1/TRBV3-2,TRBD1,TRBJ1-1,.,CASSRLWTGEAFF,TGTGCCAGCAGTCGGCTCTGGACAGGGGAAGCTTTCTTT
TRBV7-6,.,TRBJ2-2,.,CASSLEPPSTGELFF,TGTGCCAGCAGCTTAGAGCCCCCGAGCACCGGGGAGCTGTTTTTT
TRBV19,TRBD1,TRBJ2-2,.,CASRWQGDTGELFF,TGTGCCAGTAGATGGCAGGGGGACACCGGGGAGCTGTTTTTT
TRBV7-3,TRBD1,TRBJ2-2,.,CASSLLGQGNTGELFF,TGTGCCAGCAGCCTTCTGGGACAGGGGAACACCGGGGAGCTGTTTTTT
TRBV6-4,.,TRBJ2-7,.,CASSATSGGYHEQYF,TGTGCCAGCAGTGCCACCTCCGGGGGTTACCACGAGCAGTACTTC
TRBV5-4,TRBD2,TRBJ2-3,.,CASSSTSGRVSTDTQYF,TGTGCCAGCAGCTCGACTAGCGGGAGGGTTAGCACAGATACGCAGTATTTT
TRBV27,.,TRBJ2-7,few,CASSLSPGMNVEQYF,TGTGCCAGCAGTTTATCACCAGGGATGAACGTGGAGCAGTACTTC
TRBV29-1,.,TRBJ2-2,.,CSVELQATTGELFF,TGCAGCGTTGAACTGCAGGCTACAACCGGGGAGCTGTTTTTT
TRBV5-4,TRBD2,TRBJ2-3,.,CASSLRAGGLTDTQYF,TGTGCCAGCAGCCTAAGAGCGGGAGGTCTTACAGATACGCAGTATTTT
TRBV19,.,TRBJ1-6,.,CASSIASSGVLHF,TGTGCCAGTAGTATAGCCAGCTCCGGAGTCCTCCACTTT
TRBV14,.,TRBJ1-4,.,CASADPGGKLFF,TGTGCCAGCGCCGATCCGGGGGGAAAACTGTTTTTT